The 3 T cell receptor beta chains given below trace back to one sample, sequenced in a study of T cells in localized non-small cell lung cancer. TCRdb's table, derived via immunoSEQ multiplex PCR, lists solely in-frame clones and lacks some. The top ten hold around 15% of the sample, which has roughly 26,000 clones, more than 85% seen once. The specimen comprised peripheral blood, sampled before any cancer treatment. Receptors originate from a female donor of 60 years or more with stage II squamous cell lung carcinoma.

DNA of the CDR3: TGTGCCAGCAGTTTCAGTTCCTGGGGAGGAGCTTTCTTT. It encodes CASSFSSWGGAFF. The chain joins TRBV28 to TRBJ1-1; D not certain. Germline V gene lookup returns CDR1 MDHEN and CDR2 SYDVKM. The CDR3 runs to 13 residues. V was shortened by 3 bases and J by 10 bases, with 15 bases between the two germline ends.

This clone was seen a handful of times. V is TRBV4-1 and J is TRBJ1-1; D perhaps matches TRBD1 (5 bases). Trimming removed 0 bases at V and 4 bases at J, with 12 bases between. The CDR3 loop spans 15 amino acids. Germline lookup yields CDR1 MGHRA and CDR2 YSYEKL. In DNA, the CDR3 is TGCGCCAGCAGCCAAGAAGGGCAGGGCGGCACTGAAGCTTTCTTT. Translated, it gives CASSQEGQGGTEAFF.

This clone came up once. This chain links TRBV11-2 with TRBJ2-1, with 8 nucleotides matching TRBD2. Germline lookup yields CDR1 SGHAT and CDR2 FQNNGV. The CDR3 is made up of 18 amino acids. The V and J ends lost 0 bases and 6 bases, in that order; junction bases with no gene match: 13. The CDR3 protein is CASSLDRVVGTRGNEQFF. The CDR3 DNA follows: TGTGCCAGCAGCTTAGATAGGGTAGTAGGGACTAGGGGCAATGAGCAGTTCTTC.